These 27 T cell receptor beta chains were sequenced from one sample in a study of cytomegalovirus exposure and HLA in healthy donors. The study ran its PCR with 60 Vbeta and 13 Jbeta primers. Data came from immunoSEQ multiplex PCR; TCRdb stores just in-frame clones and leaves some out. The sample carries about 210,000 clones, over 75% recorded once. The sample was PBMCs. Source of these receptors: a woman aged 50 to 65 in good health and CMV-seropositive.

The chain employs TRBV6-5 and TRBJ1-1; 7 positions agree with TRBD1. The CDR3 has 15 amino acids. The V gene's germline CDR1 is MNHEY and CDR2 SVGAGI. V trimming: 5 bases; J trimming: 6 bases; junction bases outside the gene matches: 12. This CDR3 reads CASSPPTGSTAEAFF. CDR3 coding DNA: TGTGCCAGCAGTCCCCCGACAGGGTCGACAGCTGAAGCTTTCTTT.

V gene TRBV4-2 combines with J gene TRBJ2-3; D possibly corresponds to TRBD2 (6 bases). CDR3 length: 20 residues. Germline CDR1 is LGHNA and CDR2 is YNFKEQ. Deletions cut 5 bases from V and 0 bases from J, with 27 bases between. The CDR3: CASSSSLAGTYASSTDTQYF. The CDR3 DNA reads TGTGCCAGCAGCTCCAGCTTGGCGGGGACCTATGCCTCTAGCACAGATACGCAGTATTTT.

This sequence joins TRBV5-1 and TRBJ2-7; D possibly corresponds to TRBD1 (5 bases). There are 14 residues in the CDR3. Per germline, CDR1 SGHRS and CDR2 YFSETQ. V was pared by 2 bases and J by 0 bases, with 9 bases between. The CDR3: CASSFSTGSYEQYF. CDR3 sequence (DNA): TGCGCCAGCAGCTTCTCTACAGGCTCCTACGAGCAGTACTTC.

The chain links TRBV14 to TRBJ1-4, with D perhaps TRBD1 (5 bases). Germline CDR1 is SGHDN and CDR2 is FVKESK. The CDR3 runs to 16 residues. V was pared by 0 bases and J by 6 bases, with 14 bases between. CDR3 nucleotides: TGTGCCAGCAGCCAAGAGGACGGCGGGGGAGATGAAAAACTGTTTTTT. This sequence encodes CASSQEDGGGDEKLFF.

The sample holds a few counts of this clone. The gene calls are TRBV19 and TRBJ1-1; D may be TRBD1 (5 bases). The CDR3 extends over 15 amino acids. Germline CDR1 LNHDA, CDR2 SQIVND (reference sequence). Trimming removed 5 bases at V and 0 bases at J, with 13 bases between. CDR3 bases: TGTGCCAGTAGTCCCCATGGGGCTATGAACACTGAAGCTTTCTTT. Its protein product is CASSPHGAMNTEAFF.

The V and J genes are TRBV19 and TRBJ2-5, with D uncertain. The CDR3 totals 11 residues. Between the trimmed V and J ends, which lost 1 base and 7 bases, there was a span of 4 bases. Germline values: CDR1 LNHDA, CDR2 SQIVND (reference sequence). The DNA of the CDR3 is TGTGCCAGTAGTATAGCGGGGACCCAGTACTTC. This codes for CASSIAGTQYF.

CDR3 amino acids: CASSYSLDRVVDEQYF. The CDR3 DNA follows: TGTGCCAGCAGTTACTCTCTCGACAGAGTGGTAGACGAGCAGTACTTC. The chain recombines TRBV6-5 with TRBJ2-7; D may be TRBD1 (5 bases). This CDR3 is built from 16 residues. Trimming stripped 0 bases from V and 5 bases from J, with 17 bases between. The V gene's germline CDR1 is MNHEY and CDR2 SVGAGI.

This chain connects TRBV19 to TRBJ1-2, with TRBD1 as a possible D gene (5 bases). The germline V gene has CDR1 LNHDA and CDR2 SQIVND (reference sequence). CDR3 length: 15 residues. Trimming removed 11 bases from V and 0 bases from J, with 19 bases in between. CDR3 sequence reads: CASQKRGGPNYGYTF. CDR3 sequence (DNA): TGTGCCTCGCAAAAACGCGGGGGTCCTAACTATGGCTACACCTTC.

This sequence joins TRBV4-1 and TRBJ2-3; D may be TRBD2 (6 bases). The CDR3 extends over 17 amino acids. CDR1 is MGHRA, CDR2 YSYEKL, per germline. Trimming left V 5 bases short and J 2 bases short, with 20 bases between. CDR3 protein: CASSKRTISGLTDTQYF. CDR3 nucleotide sequence: TGCGCCAGCAGCAAGAGGACCATTAGCGGACTCACAGATACGCAGTATTTT.

The rearrangement links TRBV4-3 to TRBJ1-2, with D perhaps TRBD1 (5 bases). V lost 4 bases, J lost 0 bases, and 9 bases lay in between. From germline, CDR1 is LGHNA and CDR2 YSLEER. The CDR3 has 14 amino acids. The CDR3, as DNA: TGCGCCAGCAGCCGAGCAGGGTCTAACTATGGCTACACCTTC. Its protein product is CASSRAGSNYGYTF.

The V call is TRBV6-6, the J call TRBJ1-1, with D hard to call. The length of the CDR3 is 12 residues. Trimming pared 6 bases from V and 1 base from J, leaving 6 bases between. Looked up from germline, CDR1 is MNHNY and CDR2 is SVGAGI (reference sequence). The DNA of the CDR3 is TGTGCCAGCAGCGGGAGGAACACTGAAGCTTTCTTT. This codes for CASSGRNTEAFF.

The J gene is TRBJ1-3, the V gene TRBV11-2; D unresolved. This CDR3 is built from 16 residues. Trimming removed 0 bases at V and 0 bases at J, with 9 bases between. Germline loops: CDR1 SGHAT, CDR2 FQNNGV. CDR3 in amino acids: CASSLERALSGNTIYF. DNA for the CDR3: TGTGCCAGCAGCTTAGAGAGGGCCCTCTCTGGAAACACCATATATTTT.

The chain employs TRBV4-1 and TRBJ1-5; TRBD1 matches 7 bases. Germline loops: CDR1 MGHRA, CDR2 YSYEKL. The length of the CDR3 is 18 residues. V lost 2 bases and J lost 0; bases outside the gene matches: 10. In nucleotides, the CDR3 is TGCGCCAGCAGCCAAAAAAAGGACAGGAGAGATAGCAATCAGCCCCAGCATTTT. This gives the protein CASSQKKDRRDSNQPQHF.

The V and J genes are TRBV19 and TRBJ2-2; D perhaps matches TRBD2 (6 bases). The V gene's germline CDR1 is LNHDA and CDR2 SQIVND (reference sequence). The CDR3 is made up of 13 amino acids. Between the trimmed V and J ends, which lost 4 bases and 6 bases, there was a span of 9 bases. CDR3 sequence: CASSTVAAGELFF. CDR3 nucleotides: TGTGCCAGTAGTACCGTAGCGGCCGGGGAGCTGTTTTTT.

V gene TRBV28 combines with J gene TRBJ1-4; 8 bases line up with TRBD1. The V gene's germline CDR1 is MDHEN and CDR2 SYDVKM. The length of the CDR3 is 13 residues. Trimming removed 7 bases from V and 7 bases from J; junction bases left unmatched: 5. The CDR3 DNA reads as TGTGCCAGCATGGAGCAGGGGGCTGAAAAACTGTTTTTT. Translating gives CASMEQGAEKLFF.

The rearrangement links TRBV15 to TRBJ1-4; a possible D gene is TRBD1 (5 bases). The length of the CDR3 is 16 residues. The germline V and J ends were trimmed by 1 base and 4 bases, with 13 bases remaining between them. Per germline, CDR1 LNHNV and CDR2 YYDKDF (reference sequence). CDR3 in DNA: TGTGCCACCAGCAGAGTAACAGGTCTCTTTAATGAAAAACTGTTTTTT. This encodes CATSRVTGLFNEKLFF. Filled out from reference TRBV15 and TRBJ1-4, the complete variable domain reads DAMVIQNPRYQVTQFGKPVTLSCSQTLNHNVMYWYQQKSSQAPKLLFHYYDKDFNNEADTPDNFQSRRPNTSFCFLDIRSPGLGDTAMYLCATSRVTGLFNEKLFFGSGTQLSVL.

The chain is built from TRBV5-1 and TRBJ1-4, with 9 bases identical to TRBD1. The length of the CDR3 is 16 residues. V dropped 4 bases and J dropped 7; count of bases not matched to a gene: 11. The V gene's germline CDR1 is SGHRS and CDR2 YFSETQ. The CDR3 coding sequence is TGCGCCAGCAGCCAAATACAGGGGGCGCAAAGTGAAAAACTGTTTTTT. Amino acid sequence: CASSQIQGAQSEKLFF.

The rearrangement links TRBV25-1 to TRBJ2-7, with TRBD2 matching 8 bases. Germline lookup yields CDR1 MGHDK and CDR2 SYGVNS. V lost 5 bases and J lost 3; bases outside the gene matches: 9. The CDR3 sequence is 15 residues long. CDR3 amino acids: CASSPRGAGVYEQYF. CDR3 bases: TGTGCCAGCAGTCCGCGGGGAGCGGGGGTCTACGAGCAGTACTTC.

This clone occurred a few times. The chain recombines TRBV7-5 with TRBJ1-1; TRBD1 reflects the table's D call only, with no check against the DNA. TRBV7-5 is a pseudogene locus. The CDR3 sequence is 16 residues long. The CDR3 spells CARITRQGEKNTEAFF. CDR3 nucleotide sequence: TGTGCCAGAATCACCCGCCAGGGCGAGAAGAACACTGAAGCTTTCTTT.

The CDR3, as DNA: TGCGCCAGCAGCTTGGAGGAGGTCCACGAGCAGTACTTC. Amino acid sequence: CASSLEEVHEQYF. The chain links TRBV5-1 to TRBJ2-7; D is possibly TRBD2 (5 bases). CDR1 is SGHRS and CDR2 is YFSETQ in the germline V gene. The germline V and J ends were trimmed by 0 bases and 5 bases, with 9 bases remaining between them. CDR3 length equals 13 residues.

This clone was recorded once. The chain carries TRBV11-2 and TRBJ1-1; D remains ambiguous. CDR1 SGHAT and CDR2 FQNNGV come from the germline V gene. Trimming shortened V by 1 base and J by 5 bases, and 17 bases separated the two germline ends. This CDR3 region has 16 residues. The CDR3 DNA reads TGTGCCAGCAGCTTAGCTCCCCGGGAGATCAGGACTGAAGCTTTCTTT. Protein product: CASSLAPREIRTEAFF.

The V gene is TRBV21-1, the J gene TRBJ1-1. TRBV21-1 is a listed pseudogene. The CDR3 has 15 amino acids. CDR3 sequence reads: CASSKAGSGDTEAFF. The CDR3 DNA is TGTGCCAGCAGCAAAGCTGGATCGGGGGACACTGAAGCTTTCTTT.

The chain recombines TRBV7-9 with TRBJ2-6, with TRBD1 matching 7 bases. The V gene end was trimmed by 4 bases and the J gene end by 0 bases; junction bases not matched to a gene: 6. The length of the CDR3 is 17 residues. Per the germline V gene, CDR1 is SEHNR and CDR2 is FQNEAQ (reference sequence). The CDR3 DNA reads TGTGCCAGCAGCTCCTGGACAGGCACCTCTGGGGCCAACGTCCTGACTTTC. Residues: CASSSWTGTSGANVLTF.

The chain employs TRBV19 and TRBJ1-5; D remains unclear. V lost 7 bases and J lost 7, with 11 bases in between. This CDR3 region has 12 residues. Germline V lookup: CDR1 LNHDA, CDR2 SQIVND (reference sequence). The CDR3 is CASTSGWQPQHF. For the CDR3, the DNA is TGTGCCAGTACCTCCGGGTGGCAGCCCCAGCATTTT.

This chain uses TRBV19 with TRBJ2-5; TRBD1 matches at 9 bases. The length of the CDR3 is 16 residues. Germline CDR1 LNHDA, CDR2 SQIVND (reference sequence). The V and J ends lost 3 bases and 4 bases, in that order; junction bases with no gene match: 9. CDR3 loop: CASSMPGDRERETQYF. The DNA for the CDR3 is TGTGCCAGTAGTATGCCCGGGGACAGGGAACGAGAGACCCAGTACTTC.

V usage is TRBV30 and J usage is TRBJ2-5; 9 bases map to TRBD2. Germline V gene lookup returns CDR1 GTSNPN and CDR2 SVGIG (reference sequence). V lost 5 bases, J lost 1 base, and 5 bases stayed unmatched. The CDR3 runs 14 residues. CDR3 in amino acids: CAWDMRGGQETQYF. Written as DNA, the CDR3 is TGTGCCTGGGATATGCGGGGGGGCCAAGAGACCCAGTACTTC.

The chain employs TRBV6-1 and TRBJ2-7; possible D gene TRBD2, 5 bases. V was pared by 2 bases and J by 3 bases, with 5 bases between. The CDR3 extends over 12 amino acids. Per the germline V gene, CDR1 is MNHNS and CDR2 is SASEGT. The CDR3 region has the DNA TGTGCCAGCAGTGAAAGCGGCTACGAGCAGTACTTC. This codes for CASSESGYEQYF.